This T cell receptor (beta chain) was profiled in a study of T cell responses to AZD1222 COVID-19 vaccine. Notes on the study in general: Clonal diversity may have been underestimated, and the donors were mostly white British, with more females than males.

The CDR3 spans 12 residues. Germline CDR1 SQVTM, CDR2 ANQGSEA. Unmatched junction bases numbered 5, after V lost 6 bases and J lost 4 bases. The repertoire was sequenced with immunoSEQ multiplex PCR; TCRdb's copy has only in-frame clones and lacks some. The sample shows approximately 150,000 clones, approximately 90% of them seen only once. To note about this clone: Its matching antigen is unknown.

It was second doses at about 4 or about 12 weeks that were pooled. This sequence joins TRBV29-1 and TRBJ1-2; 7 nucleotides line up with TRBD1. The sequence came from an adult who received the AZD1222 COVID-19 vaccine. The source material was peripheral blood, sampled 28 days after the second AZD1222 dose. CDR3 coding DNA: TGCAGCGTGTCGACAGGGAGCTATGGCTACACCTTC. Translated: CSVSTGSYGYTF.